This T cell receptor (beta chain) came from a study of spatial heterogeneity in lung cancer. This clonotype was counted many times. The antigen remains unidentified. CDR1 is MDHEN, CDR2 SYDVKM, per germline. The length of the CDR3 is 14 residues. V lost 7 bases and J 0 bases, leaving 9 bases between the germline ends. TCRdb reprocessed the 5' RACE reads via MiXCR and lists one record per CDR3 protein. Among roughly 6,400 distinct CDR3 sequences listed, less than 8% were seen once. The time point denotes: sample taken at primary tumor resection. Study-level results: Tumor mutation counts were tracked by expanded intratumoral alpha and beta TCR counts.

The J gene is TRBJ2-2, the V gene TRBV28; weak D call: TRBD2 (6 bases). The origin of this receptor is a male donor with early-stage non-small cell lung cancer. Specimen: lung tumor tissue, collected at surgery. The CDR3, as DNA: TGTGCCAGCATTGGACTAACGAACACCGGGGAGCTGTTTTTT. Protein sequence: CASIGLTNTGELFF.